The 32 T cell receptor beta chains presented below share a single source sample, sequenced in a study of T-cell reconstitution after alpha-beta-depleted transplantation in children. It was with unique molecular identifiers that the TCRbeta library was prepared. MiXCR was run by TCRdb on the PCR reads, yielding one entry per CDR3 protein. The repertoire holds some 590,000 distinct CDR3 sequences, 10% to 13% seen once, with roughly 4% in the top ten. The sequencing used PBMCs from the stem cell graft donor, collected from the stem cell graft. Every receptor here comes from a human donor who donated a stem cell graft to a child with acute myeloid leukemia.

This clonotype was seen repeatedly, ten times or more. The chain recombines TRBV18 with TRBJ2-1; TRBD2 matches 7 bases. CDR1 and CDR2 from the germline V gene are KGHSH and LQKENI. Germline trimming cut 1 base from V and 5 bases from J; bases unmatched to any gene: 5. This CDR3 spans 15 amino acids. The CDR3, as DNA: TGTGCCAGCTCACCACAGGTGACTAGCCACAATGAGCAGTTCTTC. Translating it yields CASSPQVTSHNEQFF.

This clonotype was recorded a few times. The chain uses TRBV27 and TRBJ2-2; D unclear. V was pared by 9 bases and J by 10 bases, with 18 bases between. Germline loops: CDR1 MNHEY, CDR2 SMNVEV (reference sequence). The CDR3 covers 13 residues. The CDR3 here is CARNFGRSKELFF. The CDR3 nucleotides are TGTGCCAGAAATTTCGGACGAAGCAAGGAGCTGTTTTTT.

This clonotype was counted between two and nine times. The gene calls are TRBV25-1 and TRBJ1-2; D not resolved. V was clipped by 4 bases and J by 5 bases, with 14 bases between them. Germline CDR1 reads MGHDK; CDR2 reads SYGVNS. This CDR3 has 14 residues. The CDR3 loop reads CASSASFGGYGYTF. CDR3 sequence (DNA): TGTGCCAGCAGTGCCTCGTTCGGTGGGTATGGCTACACCTTC.

The J gene is TRBJ1-3, the V gene TRBV9; 8 bases agree with TRBD1. The CDR3 is 15 amino acids. Per germline, CDR1 SGDLS and CDR2 YYNGEE. After removal of 3 bases from V and 0 bases from J, the junction contained 2 bases not matched to a gene. The CDR3, as DNA: TGTGCCAGCAGCGACGACAGGGGCTCTGGAAACACCATATATTTT. It yields the protein CASSDDRGSGNTIYF.

In DNA form, the CDR3 reads TGCAGTGCAAAGAGGACAGGCAATCAGCCCCAGCATTTT. This codes for CSAKRTGNQPQHF. The rearrangement joins TRBV20-1 to TRBJ1-5; weak D call: TRBD1 (6 bases). This CDR3 comprises 13 residues. Trimming removed 6 bases at V and 2 bases at J, with 11 bases between. From germline, CDR1 is DFQATT and CDR2 SNEGSKA (reference sequence).

This clonotype appeared a few times. The chain couples TRBV7-2 to TRBJ1-1; D perhaps matches TRBD1 (6 bases). The CDR3 is 15 amino acids. V shed 0 bases and J shed 5 bases, with 13 bases lying between them. Germline CDR1 reads SGHTA; CDR2 reads FQGNSA. The CDR3 DNA reads TGTGCCAGCAGCTTAGCGCTCCAGGGGTTGACTGAAGCTTTCTTT. It specifies CASSLALQGLTEAFF. The full variable domain, its missing parts supplied by reference TRBV7-2 and TRBJ1-1, is GAGVSQSPSNKVTEKGKDVELRCDPISGHTALYWYRQSLGQGLEFLIYFQGNSAPDKSGLPSDRFSAERTGGSVSTLTIQRTQQEDSAVYLCASSLALQGLTEAFFGQGTRLTVV.

Only a few counts were recorded for this clonotype. The V and J genes are TRBV7-3 and TRBJ2-7; D is unresolved. CDR3 size: 14 residues. Looked up from germline, CDR1 is SGHTA and CDR2 is FQGTGA. The germline V and J ends were trimmed by 1 base and 7 bases, with 14 bases remaining between them. In DNA, the CDR3 is TGTGCCAGCAGCTTAATGGCAGGCCACGAAGAGCAGTACTTC. It yields the protein CASSLMAGHEEQYF.

This clonotype was seen a handful of times. The chain joins TRBV20-1 to TRBJ2-1; TRBD2 aligns across 10 bases. J was trimmed by 0 bases and V by 1 base; bases with no gene match: 6. Germline CDR1 and CDR2: DFQATT and SNEGSKA (reference sequence). The CDR3 consists of 17 residues. In nucleotides, the CDR3 is TGCAGTGCTAGAGCGGGACTAGCGCCCAGCTCCTACAATGAGCAGTTCTTC. This encodes CSARAGLAPSSYNEQFF.

This clonotype was counted between two and nine times. The chain links TRBV10-3 to TRBJ1-5, with D unclear. This CDR3 region has 12 residues. Trimming took off 9 bases at V and 2 bases at J, with 8 bases between the two ends. Germline-derived CDR1 and CDR2 are ENHRY and SYGVKD. The CDR3 region has the DNA TGTGCCATTGGTGAGGGCAATCAGCCCCAGCATTTT. Translation: CAIGEGNQPQHF.

The rearrangement links TRBV7-2 to TRBJ2-1, with TRBD2 matching 9 bases. The trim removed 3 bases at V and 3 bases at J, leaving 3 bases unmatched. Germline V CDR1 and CDR2: SGHTA, FQGNSA. The CDR3 has 15 residues. CDR3 sequence (DNA): TGTGCCAGCAGCTTTAGCGGGAGTTTCTACAATGAGCAGTTCTTC. Amino acid sequence: CASSFSGSFYNEQFF.

The chain carries TRBV29-1 and TRBJ2-1; 8 bases align to TRBD2. Trimming took 1 base from V and 10 from J; bases not matched to a gene: 36. CDR3 size: 23 residues. Germline lookup yields CDR1 SQVTM and CDR2 ANQGSEA. The CDR3 loop reads CSVEVSGGRARPVLGGRREEQFF. The CDR3 nucleotides are TGCAGCGTTGAAGTCTCGGGCGGCCGTGCACGACCCGTCCTGGGCGGGAGGCGCGAAGAGCAGTTCTTC.

This clonotype has a count of ten or more. The gene calls are TRBV18 and TRBJ2-1; D is unresolved. The CDR3 is made up of 13 amino acids. CDR1 and CDR2 (germline): KGHSH, LQKENI. Trimming pared 2 bases from V and 8 bases from J, leaving 10 bases between. This CDR3 reads CASSPTGLHEQFF. Here the CDR3 DNA reads TGTGCCAGCTCACCAACGGGTTTACATGAGCAGTTCTTC.

Ten or more counts support this clonotype. The chain employs TRBV16 and TRBJ1-2; D may be TRBD1 (6 bases). Germline CDR1 and CDR2: KGHSY and FQNENV. CDR3 length equals 15 residues. V lost 1 base and J 5 bases, leaving 14 bases between the germline ends. CDR3 sequence reads: CASSQYRQVQYGYTF. For the CDR3, the DNA is TGTGCCAGCAGCCAATATCGACAGGTTCAATATGGCTACACCTTC.

This clonotype was observed a handful of times. The gene calls are TRBV12-3 or TRBV12-4 and TRBJ1-5; 7 bases are a match to TRBD1. The CDR3 is 13 amino acids. Trimming took 3 bases from V and 7 from J; bases not matched to a gene: 3. Here the CDR3 reads CASSFTGEQPQHF. Here the CDR3 DNA reads TGTGCCAGCAGTTTCACAGGGGAGCAGCCCCAGCATTTT.

This clonotype was seen ten or more times. This chain links TRBV7-3 with TRBJ2-3, with TRBD1 as a possible D gene (6 bases). Germline CDR1 is SGHTA and CDR2 is FQGTGA. This CDR3 region has 17 residues. With 5 bases removed from V and 0 bases from J, the gap between germline ends came to 18 bases. The DNA for the CDR3 is TGTGCCAGCAGCCGCCCCCCCGGACAGCCAAGCACAGATACGCAGTATTTT. Its translation: CASSRPPGQPSTDTQYF.

This clonotype has at least ten counts. One end of the junction fails to match germline, which may point to a read error. The chain recombines TRBV7-7 with TRBJ2-2; 7 positions match TRBD1. Germline lookup yields CDR1 SSHAT and CDR2 FNYEAQ (reference sequence). The CDR3 has 16 amino acids. The CDR3 DNA is TGTGCTAGCAGCTCCCCGACAGGGAAGAACACCGGGGAGCTGTTTTTT. Translating gives CASSSPTGKNTGELFF.

This clonotype was picked up a small number of times. For the CDR3, the DNA is TGTGCCAGCAGCTTCCCCCCACGACTAGCGGGAGTAGGGGAGCTGTTTTTT. Translating it yields CASSFPPRLAGVGELFF. The chain is built from TRBV5-5 and TRBJ2-2; 12 bases are a match to TRBD2. V shed 2 bases and J 8 bases; nucleotides not matched to a gene: 10. This CDR3 is 17 amino acids long. CDR1 is SGHKS and CDR2 is YYEKEE in the germline V gene (reference sequence).

This clonotype was seen more than once but under ten times. The chain has TRBV6-2 or TRBV6-3 and TRBJ2-7; no clear D gene. Trimming cost V 10 bases and J 4 bases, with 17 bases left between them. Looked up from germline, CDR1 is MNHEY and CDR2 is SVGEGT. The CDR3 is made up of 13 amino acids. CDR3 nucleotide sequence: TGTGCCATCGGGCGTGGTAGCACGTACGAGCAGTACTTC. As protein: CAIGRGSTYEQYF.

This clonotype has only a few counts. The genes are TRBV9 and TRBJ1-1; D might be TRBD1 (6 bases). The CDR3 covers 14 residues. V lost 3 bases, J lost 1 base, and 10 bases lay in between. CDR1 and CDR2 (germline): SGDLS, YYNGEE. The CDR3 spells CASSATTGNTEAFF. Here the CDR3 DNA reads TGTGCCAGCAGCGCTACGACAGGGAACACTGAAGCTTTCTTT.

This chain connects TRBV6-1 to TRBJ2-6; D is undetermined. Germline V gives CDR1 MNHNS, CDR2 SASEGT. The CDR3 is made up of 16 amino acids. V was trimmed by 7 bases and J by 0 bases, leaving 13 bases between them. The DNA of the CDR3 is TGTGCCAGCAAACCGCGAGTGGGCTCTGGGGCCAACGTCCTGACTTTC. This sequence encodes CASKPRVGSGANVLTF.

This sequence joins TRBV12-3 or TRBV12-4 and TRBJ1-2; D possibly corresponds to TRBD1 (5 bases). Trimming removed 6 bases from V and 3 bases from J, with 17 bases in between. CDR3 size: 15 residues. The CDR3 here is CASRQDMGRDYGYTF. In DNA, the CDR3 is TGTGCCAGCAGACAAGACATGGGGCGGGACTATGGCTACACCTTC.

This clonotype was seen ten or more times. The rearrangement links TRBV7-9 to TRBJ2-5; 8 bases are shared with TRBD2. Germline CDR1 reads SEHNR; CDR2 reads FQNEAQ (reference sequence). The V gene end was trimmed by 1 base and the J gene end by 5 bases; junction bases not matched to a gene: 9. The CDR3 spans 16 residues. CDR3 nucleotide sequence: TGTGCCAGCAGCTTAGGAGTCGCGGGAGGATGGGAGACCCAGTACTTC. It specifies CASSLGVAGGWETQYF.

This clonotype was seen a few times. CDR3 in amino acids: CASSYEGRTEAFF. The CDR3 DNA is TGTGCCAGCAGTTACGAGGGGAGGACTGAAGCTTTCTTT. The V gene is TRBV6-2 or TRBV6-3, the J gene TRBJ1-1; weak D call: TRBD1 (5 bases). Trimming pared 2 bases from V and 5 bases from J, leaving 9 bases between. The CDR3 covers 13 residues. CDR1 is MNHEY and CDR2 is SVGEGT in the germline V gene.

This chain connects TRBV5-1 to TRBJ2-1; D is possibly TRBD2 (5 bases). The CDR3 has 15 residues. With 7 bases removed from V and 2 bases from J, the gap between germline ends came to 16 bases. CDR1 is SGHRS and CDR2 is YFSETQ in the germline V gene. The chain's CDR3 is CASGLSRPAYNEQFF. DNA for the CDR3: TGCGCCAGCGGACTCTCCAGACCTGCCTACAATGAGCAGTTCTTC.

V is TRBV29-1 and J is TRBJ2-5; unclear D gene. Germline assignment: CDR1 SQVTM and CDR2 ANQGSEA. The CDR3 runs to 12 residues. V was clipped by 6 bases and J by 4 bases, with 12 bases between them. The CDR3 DNA reads as TGCAGCGTCGTGGGGATTTCAGAGACCCAGTACTTC. Its protein is CSVVGISETQYF.

V usage is TRBV7-2 and J usage is TRBJ2-4; TRBD1 matches 8 bases. The J segment lost 8 bases and the V segment lost 5 bases, leaving 11 bases of the junction unmatched. The CDR3 spans 15 residues. The germline CDR1 and CDR2 sequences are SGHTA and FQGNSA. The CDR3 loop is CASSPPDREVDIQYF. The CDR3 region has the DNA TGTGCCAGCAGCCCGCCGGACAGGGAAGTAGACATTCAGTACTTC.

This clonotype appeared a few times. The rearrangement links TRBV5-5 to TRBJ2-1, with 9 nucleotides matching TRBD1. Germline V lookup: CDR1 SGHKS, CDR2 YYEKEE (reference sequence). CDR3 length: 16 amino acids. V shed 5 bases and J 4 bases; nucleotides not matched to a gene: 10. In nucleotides, the CDR3 is TGTGCCAGCAGTCGGCGGTTCGGGACAGGGTACAATGAGCAGTTCTTC. Translated, it gives CASSRRFGTGYNEQFF.

This clonotype has a handful of counts. This CDR3 is CSVETVNIQYF. CDR3 bases: TGCAGCGTTGAAACAGTAAACATTCAGTACTTC. The rearrangement uses TRBV29-1 and TRBJ2-4; D is unresolved. CDR3 length: 11 residues. The V end lost 2 bases, the J end lost 6 bases, and 5 bases lay between the germline ends. Germline V gene sequence: CDR1 SQVTM, CDR2 ANQGSEA.

At least ten counts were recorded for this clonotype. The rearrangement links TRBV5-5 to TRBJ2-3; D is undetermined. The CDR3 extends over 14 amino acids. Germline V gene data show CDR1 as SGHKS and CDR2 as YYEKEE (reference sequence). Trimming cost V 4 bases and J 8 bases, with 17 bases left between them. CDR3 in DNA: TGTGCCAGCAGCACGTTCGACGGGCTTGGTACGCAGTATTTT. Protein product: CASSTFDGLGTQYF.

The chain couples TRBV12-3 or TRBV12-4 to TRBJ2-1; D is undetermined. The CDR3 length is 16 residues. The V gene lost 6 bases and the J gene lost 1 base, with 16 bases spanning the gap. The CDR3 region is CASRSNREGSYNEQFF. The CDR3 DNA follows: TGTGCCAGCAGGTCAAATCGAGAAGGGTCCTACAATGAGCAGTTCTTC.

This clonotype has only a few counts. The V call is TRBV20-1, the J call TRBJ2-7; no clear D. The CDR3 length is 14 residues. V was clipped by 2 bases and J by 0 bases, with 11 bases between them. CDR1 and CDR2 from the germline V gene are DFQATT and SNEGSKA (reference sequence). CDR3 region: CSARLAASSYEQYF. Here the CDR3 DNA reads TGCAGTGCTAGATTGGCGGCGAGCTCCTACGAGCAGTACTTC.

V gene TRBV5-1 combines with J gene TRBJ2-5; D gene uncertain. Deletions cut 0 bases from V and 5 bases from J, with 8 bases between. Per germline, CDR1 SGHRS and CDR2 YFSETQ. This CDR3 contains 13 residues. The DNA of the CDR3 is TGCGCCAGCAGCTTGGACGATCAGGAGACCCAGTACTTC. As protein: CASSLDDQETQYF. Complete variable domain (other parts from reference TRBV5-1 and TRBJ2-5): KAGVTQTPRYLIKTRGQQVTLSCSPISGHRSVSWYQQTPGQGLQFLFEYFSETQRNKGNFPGRFSGRQFSNSRSEMNVSTLELGDSALYLCASSLDDQETQYFGPGTRLLVL.